This T cell receptor (beta chain) was profiled in a study of blood T cells in healthy people across ages. Through a sample-barcoded 5' primer and a J-beta primer mix, a second PCR was run for roughly 7 to 12 cycles. Samples each returned at least 2.5 million CDR3-containing paired-end reads. Using its own MiXCR run on the 5' RACE reads, TCRdb lists one record per CDR3 protein. The repertoire holds roughly 1.6 million distinct CDR3 sequences, 30% to 35% seen once, with approximately 10% in the top ten. The sample providers were healthy Caucasian people from Russia, aged about 6 to 100. Per sample, no less than 6 micrograms of total RNA were extracted. This CDR3 contains 16 residues. Germline V lookup: CDR1 SSHAT, CDR2 FNYEAQ (reference sequence). V lost 5 bases, J lost 2 bases, and 17 bases lay in between.

The sequenced sample was blood. The chain links TRBV7-7 to TRBJ2-3; no firm D call. This TCR was sampled from a woman aged 30 to 39 in good health. The DNA for the CDR3 is TGTGCCAGCAGCCCGGCTCGCTTCGGTTTCACAGATACGCAGTATTTT. Its translation is CASSPARFGFTDTQYF.